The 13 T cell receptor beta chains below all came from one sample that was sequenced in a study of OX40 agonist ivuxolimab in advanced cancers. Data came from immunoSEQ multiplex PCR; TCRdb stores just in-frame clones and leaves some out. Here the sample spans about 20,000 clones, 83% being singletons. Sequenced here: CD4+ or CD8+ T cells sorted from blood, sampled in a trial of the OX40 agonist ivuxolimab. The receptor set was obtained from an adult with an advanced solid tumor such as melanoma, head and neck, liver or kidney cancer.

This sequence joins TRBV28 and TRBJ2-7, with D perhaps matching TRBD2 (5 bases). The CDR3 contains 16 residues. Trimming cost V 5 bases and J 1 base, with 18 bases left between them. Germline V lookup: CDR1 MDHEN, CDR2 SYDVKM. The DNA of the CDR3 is TGTGCCAGCAGTCCCCTCCTAGTGGGAGAGTCCTACGAGCAGTACTTC. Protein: CASSPLLVGESYEQYF.

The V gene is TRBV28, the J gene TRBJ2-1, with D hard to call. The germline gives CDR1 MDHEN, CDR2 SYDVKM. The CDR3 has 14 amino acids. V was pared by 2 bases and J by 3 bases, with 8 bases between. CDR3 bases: TGTGCCAGCAGTTTAAGGGATTACTACAATGAGCAGTTCTTC. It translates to CASSLRDYYNEQFF.

DNA of the CDR3: TGTGCCAGCAGCTCGAGCGATACGCAGTATTTT. It yields the protein CASSSSDTQYF. The chain has TRBV6-6 and TRBJ2-3, with D hard to call. Germline V gene sequence: CDR1 MNHNY, CDR2 SVGAGI (reference sequence). V lost 6 bases to trimming and J lost 6 bases, with 7 bases between them. The length of the CDR3 is 11 residues.

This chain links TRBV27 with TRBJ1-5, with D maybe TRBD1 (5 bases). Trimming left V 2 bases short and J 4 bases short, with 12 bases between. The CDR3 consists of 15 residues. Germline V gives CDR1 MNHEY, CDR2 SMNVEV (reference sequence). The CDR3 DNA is TGTGCCAGCAGTTTAAAGGGGATCGGAAATCAGCCCCAGCATTTT. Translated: CASSLKGIGNQPQHF.

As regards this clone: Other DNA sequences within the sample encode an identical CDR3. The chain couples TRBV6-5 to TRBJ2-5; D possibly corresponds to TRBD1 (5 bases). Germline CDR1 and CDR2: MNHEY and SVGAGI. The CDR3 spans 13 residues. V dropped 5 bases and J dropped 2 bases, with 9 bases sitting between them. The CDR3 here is CASSRQPQETQYF. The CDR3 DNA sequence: TGTGCCAGCAGTCGACAGCCGCAAGAGACCCAGTACTTC.

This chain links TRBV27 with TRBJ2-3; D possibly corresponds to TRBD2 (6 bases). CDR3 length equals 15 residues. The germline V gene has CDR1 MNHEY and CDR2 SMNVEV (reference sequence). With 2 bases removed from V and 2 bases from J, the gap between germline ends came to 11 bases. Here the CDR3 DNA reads TGTGCCAGCAGTTTAACGGGACTCCACACAGATACGCAGTATTTT. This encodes CASSLTGLHTDTQYF.

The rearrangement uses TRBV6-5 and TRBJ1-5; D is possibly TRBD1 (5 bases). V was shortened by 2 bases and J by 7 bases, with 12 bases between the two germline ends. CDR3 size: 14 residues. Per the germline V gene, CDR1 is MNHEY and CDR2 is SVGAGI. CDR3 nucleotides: TGTGCCAGCAGTTACGGCGGGGCCGGGCAGCCCCAGCATTTT. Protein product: CASSYGGAGQPQHF.

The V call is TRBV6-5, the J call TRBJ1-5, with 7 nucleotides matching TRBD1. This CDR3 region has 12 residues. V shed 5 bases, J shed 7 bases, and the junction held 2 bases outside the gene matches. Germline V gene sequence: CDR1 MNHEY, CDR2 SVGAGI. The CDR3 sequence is CASSTGVQPQHF. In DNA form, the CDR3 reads TGTGCCAGCAGTACAGGGGTCCAGCCCCAGCATTTT.

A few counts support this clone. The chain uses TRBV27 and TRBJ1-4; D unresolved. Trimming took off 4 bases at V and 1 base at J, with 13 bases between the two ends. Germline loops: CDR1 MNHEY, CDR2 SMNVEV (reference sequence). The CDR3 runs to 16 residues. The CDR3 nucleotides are TGTGCCAGCAGTTCGTCGAATACTGGAACTAATGAAAAACTGTTTTTT. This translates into CASSSSNTGTNEKLFF.

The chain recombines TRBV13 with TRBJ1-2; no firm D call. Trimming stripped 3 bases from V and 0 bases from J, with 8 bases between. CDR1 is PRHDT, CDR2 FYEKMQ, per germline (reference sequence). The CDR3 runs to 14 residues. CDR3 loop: CASSFSASNYGYTF. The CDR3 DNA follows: TGTGCCAGCAGCTTTAGTGCTTCTAACTATGGCTACACCTTC.

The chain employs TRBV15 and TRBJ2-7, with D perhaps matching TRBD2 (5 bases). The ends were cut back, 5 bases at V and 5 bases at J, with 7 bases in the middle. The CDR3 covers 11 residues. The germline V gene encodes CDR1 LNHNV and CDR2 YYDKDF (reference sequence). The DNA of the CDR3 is TGTGCCACCAGCCAGAGGGACGAGCAGTACTTC. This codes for CATSQRDEQYF.

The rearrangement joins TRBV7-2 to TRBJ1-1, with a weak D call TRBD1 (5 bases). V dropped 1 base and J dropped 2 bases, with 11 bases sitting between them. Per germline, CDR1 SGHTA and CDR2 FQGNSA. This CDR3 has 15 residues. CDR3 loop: CASSLGGGQNTEAFF. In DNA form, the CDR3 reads TGTGCCAGCAGCTTAGGGGGCGGACAAAACACTGAAGCTTTCTTT.

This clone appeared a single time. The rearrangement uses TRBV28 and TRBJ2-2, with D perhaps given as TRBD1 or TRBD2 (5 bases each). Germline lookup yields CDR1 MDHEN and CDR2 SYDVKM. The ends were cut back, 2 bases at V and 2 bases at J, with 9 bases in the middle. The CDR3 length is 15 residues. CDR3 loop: CASSLGGANTGELFF. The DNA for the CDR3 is TGTGCCAGCAGTTTAGGGGGAGCAAACACCGGGGAGCTGTTTTTT.